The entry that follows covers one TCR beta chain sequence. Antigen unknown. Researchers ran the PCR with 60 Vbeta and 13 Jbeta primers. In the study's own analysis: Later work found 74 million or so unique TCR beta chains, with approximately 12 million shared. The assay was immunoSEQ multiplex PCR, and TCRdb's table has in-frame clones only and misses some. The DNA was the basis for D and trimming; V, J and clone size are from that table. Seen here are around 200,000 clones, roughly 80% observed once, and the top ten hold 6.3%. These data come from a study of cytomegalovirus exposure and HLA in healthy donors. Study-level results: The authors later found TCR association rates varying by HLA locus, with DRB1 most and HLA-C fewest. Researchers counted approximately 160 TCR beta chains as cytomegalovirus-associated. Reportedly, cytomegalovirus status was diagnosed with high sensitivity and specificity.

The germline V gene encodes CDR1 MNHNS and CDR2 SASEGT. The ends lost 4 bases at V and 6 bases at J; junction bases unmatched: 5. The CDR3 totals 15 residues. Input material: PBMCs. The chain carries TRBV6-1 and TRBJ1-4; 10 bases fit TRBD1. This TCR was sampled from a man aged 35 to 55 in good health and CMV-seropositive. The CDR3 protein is CASSGGTGDDEKLFF. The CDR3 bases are TGTGCCAGCAGTGGCGGGACAGGGGATGATGAAAAACTGTTTTTT.